The 6 T cell receptor beta chains given below trace back to one sample, sequenced in a study of CD8 T cells in ankylosing spondylitis listed by TCRdb under 2017. The library was obtained by 5' RACE. Sequencing was carried out with an Illumina HiSeq 2500. In TCRdb, the public reads were trimmed at Q25 with fastp and aligned with MiXCR, with productive beta chains retained. Identical CDR3 protein sequences are pooled into one entry, listed with their most common genes and DNA. This sample gives a few hundred thousand distinct CDR3 sequences in total; less than 25% of them show up just once. About 3.5% of the sample lies in the top ten. Sequenced sample: blood, either unsorted or a sorted T cell fraction (not recorded which). The receptors shown here come from a female donor with ankylosing spondylitis or in good health (not recorded which).

V gene TRBV15 combines with J gene TRBJ2-2, with D hard to call. Germline V lookup: CDR1 LNHNV, CDR2 YYDKDF (reference sequence). With 8 bases removed from V and 3 bases from J, the gap between germline ends came to 13 bases. CDR3 length: 14 amino acids. CDR3 residues: CATSRRKDTGELFF. The DNA for the CDR3 is TGTGCCACCTCTAGGCGAAAGGACACCGGGGAGCTGTTTTTT.

The chain couples TRBV12-3 or TRBV12-4 to TRBJ2-5; unclear D gene. The CDR3 runs to 13 residues. V was trimmed by 2 bases and J by 4 bases, leaving 8 bases between them. The CDR3 bases are TGTGCCAGCAGTTTAAAGGGCGGAGAGACCCAGTACTTC. Translation: CASSLKGGETQYF.

There are many counts of this clonotype. This sequence joins TRBV6-5 and TRBJ1-2, with D unclear. This CDR3 contains 12 residues. Trimming removed 6 bases at V and 7 bases at J, with 12 bases between. Germline-derived CDR1 and CDR2 are MNHEY and SVGAGI. The CDR3 DNA reads TGTGCCAGCAGAACGACCCCGTTTGGCTACACCTTC. Its translation is CASRTTPFGYTF.

The chain recombines TRBV6-2 or TRBV6-3 with TRBJ1-1; D not certain. Per germline, CDR1 MNHEY and CDR2 SVGEGT. This CDR3 has 14 residues. Trimming left V 2 bases short and J 0 bases short, with 7 bases between. The CDR3 region has the DNA TGTGCCAGCAGTTACCTAGGTTTGAACACTGAAGCTTTCTTT. Translating it yields CASSYLGLNTEAFF.

The genes are TRBV7-2 and TRBJ1-1; no reliable D call. This CDR3 region has 14 residues. CDR1 and CDR2 (germline): SGHTA, FQGNSA. Trimming removed 2 bases at V and 3 bases at J, with 10 bases between. For the CDR3, the DNA is TGTGCCAGCAGCTTATGGGGTCAGGACACTGAAGCTTTCTTT. It codes for CASSLWGQDTEAFF.

This clonotype was detected many times. This chain uses TRBV29-1 with TRBJ2-3; D is unresolved. Germline V gene lookup returns CDR1 SQVTM and CDR2 ANQGSEA. V shed 4 bases and J shed 4 bases, with 9 bases lying between them. This CDR3 contains 12 residues. CDR3 sequence (DNA): TGCAGCGTTGCCTCGACCGCAGATACGCAGTATTTT. It codes for CSVASTADTQYF.